Below, one T cell receptor beta chain is given with its context. What it binds is unknown. These data are taken from a study of shared clonotypes between healthy human individuals. The CDR3 extends over 14 amino acids. The V gene's germline CDR1 is SGDLS and CDR2 YYNGEE. Trimming removed 0 bases from V and 2 bases from J, with 8 bases in between. Study-wide findings and caveats: Having only a few donors restricted how much genetic and exposure-history diversity was captured.

The repertoire was sequenced with immunoSEQ multiplex PCR; TCRdb's copy has only in-frame clones and lacks some. This sample has approximately 980,000 clones, with less than 85% found just once. The clonotype originates from a man younger than 35 in good health. The chain carries TRBV9 and TRBJ2-5; no firm D call. The sequencing sample was made of memory CD4+ T cells sorted from blood. Stated subset: CD45RA-negative fraction. The CDR3 is CASSVDGLQETQYF. CDR3 DNA sequence: TGTGCCAGCAGCGTAGATGGCCTTCAAGAGACCCAGTACTTC.